The 28 T cell receptor beta chains given below trace back to one sample, sequenced in a study of shared clonotypes between healthy human individuals. Generated by immunoSEQ multiplex PCR, the TCRdb table keeps only in-frame clones and is missing some. The sample records about 2.4 million clones, roughly 92% being singletons. The sample taken for sequencing was naive CD4+ T cells sorted from blood. Subset described: CD45RA+ positively selected. These receptor sequences come from a man younger than 30 in good health.

The V call is TRBV19, the J call TRBJ2-5, with unresolved D. This CDR3 is 12 amino acids long. V was shortened by 5 bases and J by 5 bases, with 9 bases between the two germline ends. Germline V gene sequence: CDR1 LNHDA, CDR2 SQIVND (reference sequence). The CDR3 region is CASSPTRETQYF. The CDR3 DNA follows: TGTGCCAGTAGTCCCACCAGGGAGACCCAGTACTTC.

The chain has TRBV2 and TRBJ2-5; D is ambiguous. Germline V gene sequence: CDR1 SNHLY, CDR2 FYNNEI. The CDR3 contains 13 residues. V shed 5 bases and J shed 4 bases, with 11 bases lying between them. DNA for the CDR3: TGTGCCAGCAGTCCCAAGGTTCGAGAGACCCAGTACTTC. Its translation: CASSPKVRETQYF.

The chain links TRBV5-1 to TRBJ2-1; D is undetermined. The CDR3 length is 12 residues. The germline V gene has CDR1 SGHRS and CDR2 YFSETQ. V was shortened by 1 base and J by 9 bases, with 8 bases between the two germline ends. In DNA, the CDR3 is TGCGCCAGCAGCTTGTGGGTAGGTGAGCAGTTCTTC. Protein: CASSLWVGEQFF.

This clone came up once. The V and J genes are TRBV5-1 and TRBJ1-4, with D unclear. V lost 4 bases and J 4 bases, leaving 14 bases between the germline ends. The CDR3 contains 15 residues. Per the germline V gene, CDR1 is SGHRS and CDR2 is YFSETQ. CDR3 coding DNA: TGCGCCAGCAGCAACCCGGATTTAAGTAATGAAAAACTGTTTTTT. The encoded protein is CASSNPDLSNEKLFF.

This clone was seen a few times. This specimen includes other DNA sequences encoding the same CDR3. V is TRBV2 and J is TRBJ1-5; no definite D call. CDR1 is SNHLY, CDR2 FYNNEI, per germline. The CDR3 sequence is 12 residues long. The V gene lost 1 base and the J gene lost 7 bases, with 5 bases spanning the gap. Here the CDR3 DNA reads TGTGCCAGCAGTGAAGGGGTACAGCCCCAGCATTTT. Translated, it gives CASSEGVQPQHF. Full variable domain (remainder filled in from reference TRBV2 and TRBJ1-5): EPEVTQTPSHQVTQMGQEVILRCVPISNHLYFYWYRQILGQKVEFLVSFYNNEISEKSEIFDDQFSVERPDGSNFTLKIRSTKLEDSAMYFCASSEGVQPQHFGDGTRLSIL.

This clone appeared a few times. Other nucleotide sequences in the sample specify the same CDR3. The chain recombines TRBV28 with TRBJ1-4, with 7 bases that match TRBD1. V shed 4 bases and J 4 bases; nucleotides not matched to a gene: 3. The CDR3 spans 14 residues. CDR1 MDHEN and CDR2 SYDVKM come from the germline V gene. Here the CDR3 DNA reads TGTGCCAGCAGTTCCGGGACAGTTAATGAAAAACTGTTTTTT. Its translation: CASSSGTVNEKLFF.

The chain employs TRBV5-4 and TRBJ2-5; either TRBD1 or TRBD2 may fit D (5 bases each). The V and J ends lost 0 bases and 9 bases respectively, with 15 bases between them. CDR3 length: 14 amino acids. Germline-derived CDR1 and CDR2 are SGHNT and YYREEE (reference sequence). CDR3 bases: TGTGCCAGCAGCTTGGTACCAGGGAGAGTCGCCCAGTACTTC. This gives the protein CASSLVPGRVAQYF.

The chain couples TRBV18 to TRBJ1-4, with a tentative D call TRBD1 (5 bases). CDR1 and CDR2 (germline): KGHSH, LQKENI. V lost 0 bases and J lost 2, with 7 bases in between. The CDR3 is 15 amino acids. The CDR3 region has the DNA TGTGCCAGCTCACCACCGGGGGGTACTAATGAAAAACTGTTTTTT. As protein: CASSPPGGTNEKLFF.

This chain connects TRBV5-6 to TRBJ2-2; D not resolved. The germline V gene encodes CDR1 SGHDT and CDR2 YYEEEE. The CDR3 has 16 amino acids. Trimming cost V 4 bases and J 1 base, with 14 bases left between them. The DNA for the CDR3 is TGTGCCAGCAGCCGCGTTTGGCGGCTGAACACCGGGGAGCTGTTTTTT. Its protein is CASSRVWRLNTGELFF.

About this clone: Other nucleotide sequences in the sample specify the same CDR3. CDR3 loop: CASSLGGGGNQPQHF. For the CDR3, the DNA is TGTGCCAGCAGCTTAGGCGGAGGAGGCAATCAGCCCCAGCATTTT. The chain recombines TRBV7-2 with TRBJ1-5; D is undetermined. The CDR3 consists of 15 residues. V gave up 1 base and J gave up 2 bases, with 9 bases separating them. The germline V gene has CDR1 SGHTA and CDR2 FQGNSA.

Details on this clone: Other DNA variants within this sample encode the same CDR3. The chain has TRBV7-2 and TRBJ2-7; D remains ambiguous. Germline CDR1 SGHTA, CDR2 FQGNSA. The ends were cut back, 1 base at V and 1 base at J, with 8 bases in the middle. The CDR3 runs to 14 residues. The CDR3 DNA follows: TGTGCCAGCAGCTTAGGTGCAGGATCCTACGAGCAGTACTTC. Translated: CASSLGAGSYEQYF. The complete variable domain, with remaining parts taken from reference TRBV7-2 and TRBJ2-7, reads GAGVSQSPSNKVTEKGKDVELRCDPISGHTALYWYRQSLGQGLEFLIYFQGNSAPDKSGLPSDRFSAERTGGSVSTLTIQRTQQEDSAVYLCASSLGAGSYEQYFGPGTRLTVT.

The J gene is TRBJ2-5, the V gene TRBV6-6, with TRBD1 identical over 9 bases. The CDR3 is 13 residues long. Germline V gene lookup returns CDR1 MNHNY and CDR2 SVGAGI (reference sequence). Trimming took 5 bases from V and 5 from J; bases not matched to a gene: 3. The CDR3 is CASSRGQGETQYF. The CDR3 coding sequence is TGTGCCAGCAGTCGCGGACAGGGGGAGACCCAGTACTTC.

The V and J genes are TRBV7-6 and TRBJ1-1; D perhaps matches TRBD1 (5 bases). CDR1 and CDR2 (germline): SGHVS, FNYEAQ. V was clipped by 2 bases and J by 0 bases, with 13 bases between them. This CDR3 region has 16 residues. The CDR3 DNA sequence: TGTGCCAGCAGCTTACAGGCAGGGCTCATGAACACTGAAGCTTTCTTT. Translating gives CASSLQAGLMNTEAFF.

The V and J genes are TRBV9 and TRBJ2-1; 7 nucleotides match TRBD1. Trimming took 3 bases from V and 15 from J; bases not matched to a gene: 12. CDR3 length equals 13 residues. The germline V gene has CDR1 SGDLS and CDR2 YYNGEE. In DNA form, the CDR3 reads TGTGCCAGCAGCGCCGGGGAGACAGGGCGGTGGTTCTTC. Its translation is CASSAGETGRWFF.

The CDR3 coding sequence is TGCGCCAGCAGCCAAGATATCAGGGCCGCCAAAAACATTCAGTACTTC. This sequence encodes CASSQDIRAAKNIQYF. This rearrangement joins TRBV4-1 to TRBJ2-4, with D tentatively TRBD1 (5 bases). Trimming cost V 0 bases and J 1 base, with 10 bases left between them. The CDR3 has 16 residues. Germline values: CDR1 MGHRA, CDR2 YSYEKL.

V and J are TRBV7-8 and TRBJ2-7; D not certain. The CDR3 is 14 amino acids. The ends were cut back, 5 bases at V and 3 bases at J, with 14 bases in the middle. Looked up from germline, CDR1 is SGHVS and CDR2 is FQNEAQ. CDR3: CASSLTETNYEQYF. The DNA for the CDR3 is TGTGCCAGCAGCCTCACAGAGACCAACTACGAGCAGTACTTC.

This clone was observed a single time. The rearrangement uses TRBV9 and TRBJ2-5; D is possibly TRBD2 (6 bases). CDR1 is SGDLS and CDR2 is YYNGEE in the germline V gene. This CDR3 region has 13 residues. V lost 0 bases, J lost 7 bases, and 10 bases lay in between. Here the CDR3 reads CASSVDLGGTQYF. The CDR3 DNA reads as TGTGCCAGCAGCGTAGACCTCGGGGGGACCCAGTACTTC.

V and J are TRBV23-1 and TRBJ2-7, with D hard to call. TRBV23-1 has ORF status, its function being uncertain. The CDR3 spans 14 residues. Trimming left V 0 bases short and J 3 bases short, with 9 bases between. As DNA, the CDR3 is TGCGCCAGCAGTCAATCTTCAAGGCTCTACGAGCAGTACTTC. It specifies CASSQSSRLYEQYF.

Notes on this clone: This CDR3 is also generated by other DNA sequences in the sample. V and J are TRBV19 and TRBJ2-3; 7 nucleotides align to TRBD2. Germline CDR1 reads LNHDA; CDR2 reads SQIVND (reference sequence). The CDR3 totals 14 residues. Trimming removed 3 bases from V and 1 base from J; junction bases left unmatched: 1. CDR3 DNA sequence: TGTGCCAGTAGTATGGGAGGGCGCACAGATACGCAGTATTTT. Its translation is CASSMGGRTDTQYF.

The chain couples TRBV5-1 to TRBJ2-3, with D perhaps matching TRBD2 (6 bases). V lost 1 base and J lost 5, with 14 bases in between. Looked up from germline, CDR1 is SGHRS and CDR2 is YFSETQ. The CDR3 spans 15 residues. The CDR3 is CASSLSGGSEDTQYF. CDR3 nucleotide sequence: TGCGCCAGCAGCTTGTCTGGGGGGTCTGAAGATACGCAGTATTTT.

V and J are TRBV7-9 and TRBJ1-2; perhaps TRBD1 as D (6 bases). CDR3 size: 15 residues. Germline loops: CDR1 SEHNR, CDR2 FQNEAQ (reference sequence). The V end was cut by 2 bases, the J end by 6 bases, with 16 bases between. This CDR3 reads CASSLIPTGFHGYTF. In DNA form, the CDR3 reads TGTGCCAGCAGCTTAATCCCAACAGGGTTTCATGGCTACACCTTC.

This clone was counted a few times. The genes are TRBV5-6 and TRBJ1-1; no reliable D call. CDR1 is SGHDT, CDR2 YYEEEE, per germline. This CDR3 has 14 residues. V lost 7 bases to trimming and J lost 1 base, with 14 bases between them. The CDR3, as DNA: TGTGCCAGCCGACCCCAGGCGTCGAACACTGAAGCTTTCTTT. Amino acid sequence: CASRPQASNTEAFF.

The chain uses TRBV2 and TRBJ2-1; D tentatively fits TRBD1 or TRBD2 (6 bases each). V lost 6 bases, J lost 3 bases, and 15 bases lay in between. This CDR3 region has 15 residues. The V gene's germline CDR1 is SNHLY and CDR2 FYNNEI. CDR3 DNA: TGTGCCAGCAGGGGCTCCGGGGGCCACTACAATGAGCAGTTCTTC. Protein: CASRGSGGHYNEQFF.

The rearrangement joins TRBV10-3 to TRBJ2-2; D unclear. Germline V gene sequence: CDR1 ENHRY, CDR2 SYGVKD. This CDR3 has 14 residues. V lost 7 bases and J 3 bases, leaving 12 bases between the germline ends. CDR3 DNA: TGTGCCATCACCAACACAGATTACACCGGGGAGCTGTTTTTT. Its translation: CAITNTDYTGELFF.

About this clone itself: The same CDR3 can be traced to other DNA sequences in this sample. V and J are TRBV6-5 and TRBJ1-1; a weak D match, TRBD1 (6 bases). Germline CDR1 and CDR2: MNHEY and SVGAGI. This CDR3 is built from 11 residues. The V end was cut by 9 bases, the J end by 5 bases, with 10 bases between. The CDR3 is CASTQGTEAFF. In DNA form, the CDR3 reads TGTGCCAGTACACAGGGAACTGAAGCTTTCTTT.

With regard to this clone: The same CDR3 arises from other DNA sequences in this sample as well. The genes are TRBV10-3 and TRBJ2-3; maybe TRBD1 (5 bases). CDR3 length: 14 amino acids. The germline gives CDR1 ENHRY, CDR2 SYGVKD. V lost 2 bases, J lost 3 bases, and 9 bases lay in between. The CDR3 sequence is CAISEGAGTDTQYF. CDR3 bases: TGTGCCATCAGTGAGGGGGCAGGAACAGATACGCAGTATTTT.

The chain recombines TRBV18 with TRBJ2-5; the D is unclear. Germline assignment: CDR1 KGHSH and CDR2 LQKENI. The CDR3 sequence is 13 residues long. Deletions cut 0 bases from V and 5 bases from J, with 7 bases between. The CDR3 loop reads CASSPPLSETQYF. DNA for the CDR3: TGTGCCAGCTCACCACCGTTGTCGGAGACCCAGTACTTC.

The rearrangement uses TRBV30 and TRBJ2-3; 8 bases agree with TRBD1. The J segment lost 2 bases and the V segment lost 1 base, leaving 8 bases of the junction unmatched. The CDR3 sequence is 16 residues long. Germline CDR1 GTSNPN, CDR2 SVGIG (reference sequence). The CDR3 DNA follows: TGTGCCTGGAGTGGACCGGGACAGGCCATCACAGATACGCAGTATTTT. As protein: CAWSGPGQAITDTQYF. Full variable domain (remainder filled in from reference TRBV30 and TRBJ2-3): SQTIHQWPATLVQPVGSPLSLECTVEGTSNPNLYWYRQAAGRGLQLLFYSVGIGQISSEVPQNLSASRPQDRQFILSSKKLLLSDSGFYLCAWSGPGQAITDTQYFGPGTRLTVL.